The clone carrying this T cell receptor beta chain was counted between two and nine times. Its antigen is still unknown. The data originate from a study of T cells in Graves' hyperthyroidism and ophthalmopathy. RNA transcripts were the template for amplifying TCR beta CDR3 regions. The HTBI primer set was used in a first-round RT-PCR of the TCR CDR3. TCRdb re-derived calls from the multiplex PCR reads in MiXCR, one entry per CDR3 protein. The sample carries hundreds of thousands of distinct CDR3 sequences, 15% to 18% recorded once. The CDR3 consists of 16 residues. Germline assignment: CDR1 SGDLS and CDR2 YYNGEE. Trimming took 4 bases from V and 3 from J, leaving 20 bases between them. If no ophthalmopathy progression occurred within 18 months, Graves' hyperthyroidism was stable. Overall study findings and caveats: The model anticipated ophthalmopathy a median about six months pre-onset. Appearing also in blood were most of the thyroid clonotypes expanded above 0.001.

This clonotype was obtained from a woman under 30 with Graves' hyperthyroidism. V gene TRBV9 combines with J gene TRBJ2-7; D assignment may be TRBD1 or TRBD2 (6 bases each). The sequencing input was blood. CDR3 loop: CASSQGSAGLIYEQYF. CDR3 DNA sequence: TGTGCCAGCAGCCAGGGGTCCGCGGGGCTGATCTACGAGCAGTACTTC.